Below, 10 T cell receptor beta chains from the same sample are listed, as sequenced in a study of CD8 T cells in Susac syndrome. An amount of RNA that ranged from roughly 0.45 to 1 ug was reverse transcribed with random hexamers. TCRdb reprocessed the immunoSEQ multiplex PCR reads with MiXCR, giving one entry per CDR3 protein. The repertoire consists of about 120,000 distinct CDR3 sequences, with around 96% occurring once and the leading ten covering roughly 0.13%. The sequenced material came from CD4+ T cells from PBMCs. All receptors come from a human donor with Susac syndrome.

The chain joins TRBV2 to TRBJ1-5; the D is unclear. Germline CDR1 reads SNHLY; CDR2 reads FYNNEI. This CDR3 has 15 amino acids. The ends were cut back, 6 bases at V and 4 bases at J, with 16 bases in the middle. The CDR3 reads CASRETDLGNQPQHF. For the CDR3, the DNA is TGTGCCAGCAGAGAAACTGACCTGGGAAATCAGCCCCAGCATTTT.

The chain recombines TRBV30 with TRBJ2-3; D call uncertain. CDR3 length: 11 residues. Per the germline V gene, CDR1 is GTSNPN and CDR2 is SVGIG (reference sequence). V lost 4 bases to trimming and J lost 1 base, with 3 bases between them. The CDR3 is CAWKRTDTQYF. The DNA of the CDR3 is TGTGCCTGGAAACGCACAGATACGCAGTATTTT.

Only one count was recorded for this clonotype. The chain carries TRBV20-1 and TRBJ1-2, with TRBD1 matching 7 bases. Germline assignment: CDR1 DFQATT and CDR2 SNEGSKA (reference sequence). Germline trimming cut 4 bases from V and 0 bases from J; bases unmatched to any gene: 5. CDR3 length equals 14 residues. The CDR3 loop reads CSATGQTSNYGYTF. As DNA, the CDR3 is TGCAGTGCTACGGGACAGACGTCTAACTATGGCTACACCTTC.

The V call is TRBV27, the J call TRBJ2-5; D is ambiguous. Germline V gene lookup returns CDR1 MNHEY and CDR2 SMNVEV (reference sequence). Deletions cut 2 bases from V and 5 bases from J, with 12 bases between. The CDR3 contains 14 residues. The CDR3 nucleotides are TGTGCCAGCAGTTTACTAGGGATCCGGGAGACCCAGTACTTC. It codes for CASSLLGIRETQYF.

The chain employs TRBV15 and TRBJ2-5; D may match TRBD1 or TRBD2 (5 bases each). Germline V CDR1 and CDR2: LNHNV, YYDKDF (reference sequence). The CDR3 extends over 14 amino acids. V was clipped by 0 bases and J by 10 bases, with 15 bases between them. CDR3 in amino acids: CATSRDGVGVDQYF. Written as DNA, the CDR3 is TGTGCCACCAGCAGAGACGGAGTGGGGGTGGACCAGTACTTC.

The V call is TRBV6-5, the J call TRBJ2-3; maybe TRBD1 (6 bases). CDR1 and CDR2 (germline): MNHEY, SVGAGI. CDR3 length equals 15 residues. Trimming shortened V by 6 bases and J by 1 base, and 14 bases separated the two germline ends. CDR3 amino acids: CASSRQATGTDTQYF. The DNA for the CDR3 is TGTGCCAGCAGCCGACAGGCGACTGGCACAGATACGCAGTATTTT.

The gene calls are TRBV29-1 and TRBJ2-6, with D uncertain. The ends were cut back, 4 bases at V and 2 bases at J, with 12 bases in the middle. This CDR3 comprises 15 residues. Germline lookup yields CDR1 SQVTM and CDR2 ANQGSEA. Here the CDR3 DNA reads TGCAGCGTTGTCTGGGCCCGGACTGGGGCCAACGTCCTGACTTTC. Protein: CSVVWARTGANVLTF.

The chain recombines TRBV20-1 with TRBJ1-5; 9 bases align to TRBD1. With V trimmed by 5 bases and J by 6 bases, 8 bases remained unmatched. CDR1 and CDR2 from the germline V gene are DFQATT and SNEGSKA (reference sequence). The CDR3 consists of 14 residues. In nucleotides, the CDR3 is TGCAGTGCTGGGCCGGGACAGGGTTTTCAGCCCCAGCATTTT. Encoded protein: CSAGPGQGFQPQHF.

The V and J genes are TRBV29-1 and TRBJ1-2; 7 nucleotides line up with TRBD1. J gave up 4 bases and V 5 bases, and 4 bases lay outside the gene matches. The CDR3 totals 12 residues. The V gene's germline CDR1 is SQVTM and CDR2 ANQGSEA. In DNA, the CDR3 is TGCAGCGTTACAGGGGTACCCTATGGCTACACCTTC. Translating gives CSVTGVPYGYTF.

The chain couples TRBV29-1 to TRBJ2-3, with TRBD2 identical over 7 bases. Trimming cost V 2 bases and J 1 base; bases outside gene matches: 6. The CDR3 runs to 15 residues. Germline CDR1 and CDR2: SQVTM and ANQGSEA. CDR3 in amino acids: CSVEPGGSGTDTQYF. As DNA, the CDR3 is TGCAGCGTTGAACCAGGCGGGAGTGGCACAGATACGCAGTATTTT.